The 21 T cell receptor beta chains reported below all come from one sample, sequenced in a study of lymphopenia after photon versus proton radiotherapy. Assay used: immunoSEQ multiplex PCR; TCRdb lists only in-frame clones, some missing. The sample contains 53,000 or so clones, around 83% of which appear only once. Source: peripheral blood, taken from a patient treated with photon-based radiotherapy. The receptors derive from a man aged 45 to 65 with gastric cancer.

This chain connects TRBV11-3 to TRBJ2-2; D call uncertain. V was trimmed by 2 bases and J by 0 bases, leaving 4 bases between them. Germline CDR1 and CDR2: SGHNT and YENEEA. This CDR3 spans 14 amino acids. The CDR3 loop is CASSLTANTGELFF. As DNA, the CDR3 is TGTGCCAGCAGCTTAACGGCGAACACCGGGGAGCTGTTTTTT.

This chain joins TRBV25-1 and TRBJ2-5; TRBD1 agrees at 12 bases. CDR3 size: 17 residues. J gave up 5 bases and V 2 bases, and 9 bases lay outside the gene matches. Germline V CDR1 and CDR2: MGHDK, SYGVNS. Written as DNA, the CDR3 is TGTGCCAGCAGTGAAGGGGGGGACAGGGGGCGTCGGGAGACCCAGTACTTC. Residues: CASSEGGDRGRRETQYF.

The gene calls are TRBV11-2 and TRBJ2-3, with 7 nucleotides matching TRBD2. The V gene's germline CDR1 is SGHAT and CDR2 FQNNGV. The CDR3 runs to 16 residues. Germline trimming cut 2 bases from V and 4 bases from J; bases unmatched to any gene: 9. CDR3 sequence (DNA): TGTGCCAGCAGCTTATTAGCTAGCGGAGTGGCAGATACGCAGTATTTT. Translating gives CASSLLASGVADTQYF.

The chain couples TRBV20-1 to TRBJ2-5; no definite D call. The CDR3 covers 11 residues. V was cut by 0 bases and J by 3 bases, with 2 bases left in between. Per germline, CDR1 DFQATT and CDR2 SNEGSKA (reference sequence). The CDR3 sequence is CSAREEETQYF. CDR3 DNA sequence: TGCAGTGCTAGAGAAGAAGAGACCCAGTACTTC.

CDR3: CASSVLSGEQYF. The CDR3 region has the DNA TGTGCCAGCAGTGTACTTAGTGGCGAGCAGTACTTC. This chain uses TRBV6-1 with TRBJ2-7; no clear D gene. CDR3 size: 12 residues. The germline V and J ends were trimmed by 4 bases and 6 bases, with 10 bases remaining between them. CDR1 is MNHNS and CDR2 is SASEGT in the germline V gene.

CDR3 region: CASSSSPGTSGRTYNEQFF. The CDR3 bases are TGTGCCAGCAGCTCTAGTCCCGGGACTAGCGGGAGGACCTACAATGAGCAGTTCTTC. The chain employs TRBV7-2 and TRBJ2-1, with 15 bases lining up with TRBD2. Germline loops: CDR1 SGHTA, CDR2 FQGNSA. Trimming cost V 4 bases and J 2 bases; bases outside gene matches: 9. This CDR3 spans 19 amino acids.

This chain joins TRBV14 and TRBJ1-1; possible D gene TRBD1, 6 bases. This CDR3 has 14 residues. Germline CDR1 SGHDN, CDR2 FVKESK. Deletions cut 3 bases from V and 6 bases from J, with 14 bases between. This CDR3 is CASSQYRASPEAFF. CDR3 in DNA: TGTGCCAGCAGCCAGTACAGGGCCAGCCCTGAAGCTTTCTTT.

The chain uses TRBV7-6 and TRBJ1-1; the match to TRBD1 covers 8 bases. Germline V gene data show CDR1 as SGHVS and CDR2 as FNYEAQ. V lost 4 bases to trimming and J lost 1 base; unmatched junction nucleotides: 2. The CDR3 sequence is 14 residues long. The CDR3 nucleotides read TGTGCCAGCAGCTCCGGGACAGGGAACACTGAAGCTTTCTTT. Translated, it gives CASSSGTGNTEAFF.

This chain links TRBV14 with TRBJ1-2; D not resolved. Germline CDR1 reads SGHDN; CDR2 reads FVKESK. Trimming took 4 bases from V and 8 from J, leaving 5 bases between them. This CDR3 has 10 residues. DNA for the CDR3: TGTGCCAGCAGCCCTGGGGGCTACACCTTC. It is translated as CASSPGGYTF.

The CDR3 loop is CASSLGGGQKEYNEQFF. The CDR3 bases are TGCGCCAGCAGCTTGGGAGGAGGACAGAAGGAATACAATGAGCAGTTCTTC. This rearrangement joins TRBV5-1 to TRBJ2-1, with D perhaps TRBD1 (6 bases). This CDR3 comprises 17 residues. Germline CDR1 reads SGHRS; CDR2 reads YFSETQ. V was pared by 0 bases and J by 4 bases, with 17 bases between.

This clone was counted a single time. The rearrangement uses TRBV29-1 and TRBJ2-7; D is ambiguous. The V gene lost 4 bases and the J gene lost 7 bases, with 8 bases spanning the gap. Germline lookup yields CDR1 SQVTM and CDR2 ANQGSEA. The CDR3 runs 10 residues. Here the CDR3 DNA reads TGCAGCGTTGCAGACGCTGAGCAGTACTTC. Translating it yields CSVADAEQYF.

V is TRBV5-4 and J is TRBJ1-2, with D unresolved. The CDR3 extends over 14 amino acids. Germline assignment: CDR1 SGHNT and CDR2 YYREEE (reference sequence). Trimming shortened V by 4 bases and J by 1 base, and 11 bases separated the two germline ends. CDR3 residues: CASSREGGNYGYTF. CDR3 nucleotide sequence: TGTGCCAGCAGCCGCGAGGGCGGTAACTATGGCTACACCTTC.

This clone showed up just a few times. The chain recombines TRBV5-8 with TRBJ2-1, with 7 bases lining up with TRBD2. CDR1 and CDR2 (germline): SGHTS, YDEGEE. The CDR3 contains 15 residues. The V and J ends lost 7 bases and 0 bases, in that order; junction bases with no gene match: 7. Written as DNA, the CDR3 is TGTGCCAGCCTGCGGGGCGGGAGCTCCTACAATGAGCAGTTCTTC. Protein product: CASLRGGSSYNEQFF.

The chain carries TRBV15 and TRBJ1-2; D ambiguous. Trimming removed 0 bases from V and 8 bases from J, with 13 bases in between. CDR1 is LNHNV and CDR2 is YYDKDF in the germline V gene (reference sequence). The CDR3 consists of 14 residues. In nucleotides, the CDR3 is TGTGCCACCAGCAGAGAGACGGTGCCCCAGGGCTACACCTTC. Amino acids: CATSRETVPQGYTF. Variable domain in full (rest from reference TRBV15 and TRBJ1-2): DAMVIQNPRYQVTQFGKPVTLSCSQTLNHNVMYWYQQKSSQAPKLLFHYYDKDFNNEADTPDNFQSRRPNTSFCFLDIRSPGLGDTAMYLCATSRETVPQGYTFGSGTRLTVV.

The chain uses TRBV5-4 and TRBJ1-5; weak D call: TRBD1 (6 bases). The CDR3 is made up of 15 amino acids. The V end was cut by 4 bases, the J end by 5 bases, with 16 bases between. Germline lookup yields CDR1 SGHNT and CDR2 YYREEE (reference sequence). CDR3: CASSIQGRGDQPQHF. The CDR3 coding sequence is TGTGCCAGCAGCATACAGGGAAGGGGGGATCAGCCCCAGCATTTT.

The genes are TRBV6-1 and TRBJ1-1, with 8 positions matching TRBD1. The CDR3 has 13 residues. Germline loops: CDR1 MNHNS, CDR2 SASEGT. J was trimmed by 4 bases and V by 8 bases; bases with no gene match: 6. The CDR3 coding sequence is TGTGCCAGCCACAGGGGGATTGGCACTGAAGCTTTCTTT. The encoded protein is CASHRGIGTEAFF.

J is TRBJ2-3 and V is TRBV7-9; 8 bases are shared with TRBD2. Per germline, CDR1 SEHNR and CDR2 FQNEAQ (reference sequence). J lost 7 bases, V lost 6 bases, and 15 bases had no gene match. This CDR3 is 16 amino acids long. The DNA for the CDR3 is TGTGCCAGCAGTCGTGGGTCGGGGACTAGTAGTAATACGCAGTATTTT. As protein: CASSRGSGTSSNTQYF.

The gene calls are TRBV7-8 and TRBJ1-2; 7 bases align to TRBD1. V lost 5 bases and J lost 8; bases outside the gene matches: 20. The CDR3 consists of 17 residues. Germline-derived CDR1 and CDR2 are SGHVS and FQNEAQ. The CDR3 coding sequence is TGTGCCAGCAGCCCTCCCGGGACAGCCACGTACATCGGGGGCTACACCTTC. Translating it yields CASSPPGTATYIGGYTF.

CDR3 residues: CASSPSGQGSVTYEQYF. The DNA of the CDR3 is TGTGCCAGCAGCCCCTCGGGACAGGGGTCGGTTACCTACGAGCAGTACTTC. This chain uses TRBV7-8 with TRBJ2-7; TRBD1 aligns across 10 bases. CDR1 is SGHVS, CDR2 FQNEAQ, per germline. The CDR3 has 17 residues. The ends lost 5 bases at V and 2 bases at J; junction bases unmatched: 12.

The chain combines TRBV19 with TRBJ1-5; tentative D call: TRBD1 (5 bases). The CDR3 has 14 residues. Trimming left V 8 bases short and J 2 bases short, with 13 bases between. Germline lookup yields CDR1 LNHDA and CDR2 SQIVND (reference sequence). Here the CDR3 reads CASVQGGGNQPQHF. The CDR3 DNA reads TGTGCCAGTGTCCAGGGAGGGGGCAATCAGCCCCAGCATTTT. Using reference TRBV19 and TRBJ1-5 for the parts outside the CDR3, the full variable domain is DGGITQSPKYLFRKEGQNVTLSCEQNLNHDAMYWYRQDPGQGLRLIYYSQIVNDFQKGDIAEGYSVSREKKESFPLTVTSAQKNPTAFYLCASVQGGGNQPQHFGDGTRLSIL.

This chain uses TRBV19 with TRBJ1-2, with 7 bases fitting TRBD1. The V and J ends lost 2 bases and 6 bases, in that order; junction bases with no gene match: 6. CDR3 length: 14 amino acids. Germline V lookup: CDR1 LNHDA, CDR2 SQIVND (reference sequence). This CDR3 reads CASSIRGGVDGYTF. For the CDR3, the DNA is TGTGCCAGTAGTATACGAGGGGGCGTTGATGGCTACACCTTC.